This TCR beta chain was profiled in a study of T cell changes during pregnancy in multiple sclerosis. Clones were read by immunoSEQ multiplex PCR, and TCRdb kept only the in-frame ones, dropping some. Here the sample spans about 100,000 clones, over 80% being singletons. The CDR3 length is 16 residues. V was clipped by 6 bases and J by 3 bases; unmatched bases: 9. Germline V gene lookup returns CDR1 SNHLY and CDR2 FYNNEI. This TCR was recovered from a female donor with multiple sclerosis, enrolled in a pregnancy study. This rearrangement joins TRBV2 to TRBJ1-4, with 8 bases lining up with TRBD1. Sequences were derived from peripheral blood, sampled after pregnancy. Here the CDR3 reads CASSARQGAANEKLFF. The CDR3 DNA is TGTGCCAGCAGCGCTCGCCAGGGGGCCGCTAATGAAAAACTGTTTTTT.